This TCR beta chain was sequenced during a study of identical twins. Unique molecular identifiers were present on the cDNA, which also gained a universal primer site by template switching. TCRdb redid the calling of the 5' RACE reads with MiXCR, one entry per CDR3 protein. Here the sample spans about 190,000 distinct CDR3 sequences, roughly 15% being singletons. Germline V gene sequence: CDR1 SGDLS, CDR2 YYNGEE. CDR3 length: 15 amino acids. The V and J ends lost 0 bases and 4 bases respectively, with 14 bases between them. This sample also belongs to another study, concerning T cells expressing NK-cell markers. That work contributes: Top CD8+ clonotypes included the dominant CD3+CD56+NKG2C+ clonotypes in a handful of donors.

The V and J genes are TRBV9 and TRBJ2-7; D unclear. The sequence came from a woman under 30 in good health. The sequencing sample was made of CD8+ T cells sorted from blood. CDR3 in DNA: TGTGCCAGCAGCGTAGGCACGGACCATTTTTACGAGCAGTACTTC. This translates into CASSVGTDHFYEQYF.